This entry lists 6 T cell receptor beta chains sequenced from one sample in a study of T cells in women clearing cervical HPV infection. Clones were sequenced by immunoSEQ multiplex PCR, and TCRdb holds only the in-frame ones, with some missing. The data include 35,000 to 45,000 clones; the top ten clones carry 1.2%. The specimen sequenced was blood buffy coat. The receptors come from a woman between 18 and 69 years old with a cervical HPV16 infection that either progressed to CIN3+ or cleared (not recorded which).

As to this clone: Sequencing ends 3 residues short of the CDR3 end; the germline J gene provides the rest. This chain uses TRBV7-9 with TRBJ2-2; TRBD2 is a possible D gene (7 bases). Germline loops: CDR1 SEHNR, CDR2 FQNEAQ (reference sequence). This CDR3 comprises 13 residues. The sequenced CDR3 bases are TGTGCCAGCAGCCCCAGGGGAGGGGAAAAG. Translated: CASSPRGGEK. The whole CDR3 region reads CASSPRGGEKLFF.

For this clone: The read terminates 3 residues before the CDR3 end, so the remaining end is supplied by the germline J gene. The V and J genes are TRBV20-1 and TRBJ1-2; no firm D call. This CDR3 spans 13 amino acids. Trimming cost V 2 bases and J 6 bases, with 13 bases left between them. Germline V gene data show CDR1 as DFQATT and CDR2 as SNEGSKA (reference sequence). This CDR3 reads CSARFPQRDGYTF. The covered CDR3 bases are TGCAGTGCTAGATTCCCCCAGAGGGATGGC.

Details on this clone: The read gets to within 3 residues of the CDR3 end, and the germline J gene fills in the rest. This chain uses TRBV5-4 with TRBJ1-2, with D possibly TRBD1 on 6 matching bases. Trimming stripped 5 bases from V and 4 bases from J, with 12 bases between. The CDR3 totals 13 residues. Germline lookup yields CDR1 SGHNT and CDR2 YYREEE (reference sequence). The CDR3 loop is CASSYTGTYGYTF. Partial CDR3 DNA: TGTGCCAGCAGTTATACAGGGACCTATGGC.

Concerning this clone: The CDR3 end is not reached by the read, which stops 3 residues before it; the germline J gene fills it in. The V gene is TRBV19, the J gene TRBJ2-1; D is undetermined. V was cut by 5 bases and J by 8 bases, with 13 bases left in between. Germline-derived CDR1 and CDR2 are LNHDA and SQIVND (reference sequence). CDR3 length equals 13 residues. The CDR3 spells CASSVVPTDEQFF. The sequenced CDR3 bases are TGTGCCAGTAGTGTGGTACCCACGGATGAG.

Points on this clone: The sequenced fragment ends 3 residues before the CDR3 boundary, so the rest is inferred from the germline J gene. J is TRBJ1-1 and V is TRBV15, with TRBD1 matching 8 bases. Per the germline V gene, CDR1 is LNHNV and CDR2 is YYDKDF (reference sequence). The CDR3 totals 11 residues. The V and J ends lost 11 bases and 4 bases, in that order; junction bases with no gene match: 3. CDR3 residues: CADRGCTEAFF. The part of the CDR3 DNA that was read is TGTGCCGACAGGGGATGCACTGAA.

With respect to this clone: The DNA ends 3 residues before the CDR3 does, and the rest of the CDR3 is filled in from the germline J gene. This chain connects TRBV20-1 to TRBJ1-5; 8 nucleotides align to TRBD1. Germline CDR1 is DFQATT and CDR2 is SNEGSKA (reference sequence). The CDR3 consists of 18 residues. Losses at the gene ends were 2 bases for V and 1 base for J; bases not matched to a gene: 13. The CDR3 spells CSARKSGAGGGSNQPQHF. CDR3 DNA (partial): TGCAGTGCTAGAAAGTCGGGTGCAGGGGGCGGGAGCAATCAGCCC.